The 12 T cell receptor beta chains reported below all come from one sample, sequenced in a study of blood T cell repertoires in COVID-19. The data were produced by immunoSEQ multiplex PCR, yet TCRdb's version contains in-frame clones alone and is incomplete. The sample holds hundreds of thousands of clones, over 85% seen once. Sequencing input: peripheral blood. Every receptor here comes from a man between 18 and 29 years old with COVID-19, enrolled during active disease.

This chain connects TRBV9 to TRBJ2-5; possible D gene TRBD2, 5 bases. This CDR3 region has 13 residues. CDR1 is SGDLS, CDR2 YYNGEE, per germline. The germline V and J ends were trimmed by 1 base and 5 bases, with 9 bases remaining between them. CDR3 in amino acids: CASSVKLEETQYF. Here the CDR3 DNA reads TGTGCCAGCAGCGTAAAACTAGAGGAGACCCAGTACTTC.

The chain is built from TRBV11-2 and TRBJ2-5; D is uncertain. Germline lookup yields CDR1 SGHAT and CDR2 FQNNGV. V shed 3 bases and J shed 2 bases, with 19 bases lying between them. This CDR3 has 17 amino acids. Here the CDR3 reads CASSFFNAQLVQETQYF. The CDR3 DNA reads as TGTGCCAGCAGCTTTTTTAATGCACAGCTCGTGCAAGAGACCCAGTACTTC.

There are a few counts of this clone. The chain links TRBV11-2 to TRBJ2-2; no reliable D call. V was trimmed by 2 bases and J by 5 bases, leaving 9 bases between them. The CDR3 covers 14 residues. Germline V gene lookup returns CDR1 SGHAT and CDR2 FQNNGV. CDR3 DNA: TGTGCCAGCAGCTTACGAAGAGAAACCGGGGAGCTGTTTTTT. Amino acids: CASSLRRETGELFF.

The J gene is TRBJ1-5, the V gene TRBV15; 7 nucleotides line up with TRBD1. With V trimmed by 5 bases and J by 5 bases, 9 bases remained unmatched. The CDR3 is 15 residues long. The germline V gene encodes CDR1 LNHNV and CDR2 YYDKDF (reference sequence). The CDR3 nucleotides are TGTGCCACCAGCGGAAACAGGGGCCGGGATCAGCCCCAGCATTTT. Encoded protein: CATSGNRGRDQPQHF.

The CDR3 DNA is TGTGCCAGCAGCAAACCCCTGATGACAGGGGCACCGAATCAGCCCCAGCATTTT. Encoded protein: CASSKPLMTGAPNQPQHF. The gene calls are TRBV21-1 and TRBJ1-5; no check of the table's D call, TRBD1, against the DNA was made. TRBV21-1 is a pseudogene. The CDR3 length is 18 residues.

This rearrangement joins TRBV15 to TRBJ1-4; 9 bases line up with TRBD1. Germline values: CDR1 LNHNV, CDR2 YYDKDF (reference sequence). CDR3 length: 16 amino acids. The V gene end was trimmed by 0 bases and the J gene end by 8 bases; junction bases not matched to a gene: 7. The CDR3 nucleotides read TGTGCCACCAGCAGAGATCGCGGGACAGGGTGGGAAAAACTGTTTTTT. This translates into CATSRDRGTGWEKLFF. Combining the CDR3 with reference TRBV15 and TRBJ1-4 gives the whole variable domain DAMVIQNPRYQVTQFGKPVTLSCSQTLNHNVMYWYQQKSSQAPKLLFHYYDKDFNNEADTPDNFQSRRPNTSFCFLDIRSPGLGDTAMYLCATSRDRGTGWEKLFFGSGTQLSVL.

The V call is TRBV5-1, the J call TRBJ2-1; 11 bases align to TRBD2. The V segment lost 3 bases and the J segment 6 bases; nucleotides outside the gene matches: 2. CDR1 SGHRS and CDR2 YFSETQ come from the germline V gene. There are 14 residues in the CDR3. The CDR3 loop is CASSSGTSGNEQFF. As DNA, the CDR3 is TGCGCCAGCAGCTCCGGGACTAGCGGCAATGAGCAGTTCTTC. Together with reference TRBV5-1 and TRBJ2-1, the CDR3 gives the full variable domain: KAGVTQTPRYLIKTRGQQVTLSCSPISGHRSVSWYQQTPGQGLQFLFEYFSETQRNKGNFPGRFSGRQFSNSRSEMNVSTLELGDSALYLCASSSGTSGNEQFFGPGTRLTVL.

The chain combines TRBV5-1 with TRBJ2-3; no firm D call. The CDR3 covers 15 residues. Germline-derived CDR1 and CDR2 are SGHRS and YFSETQ. V was cut by 1 base and J by 0 bases, with 9 bases left in between. The CDR3: CASSLLYSSTDTQYF. The CDR3 nucleotides are TGCGCCAGCAGCTTGCTGTATTCTAGCACAGATACGCAGTATTTT.

This rearrangement joins TRBV5-1 to TRBJ2-1; possible D gene TRBD2, 6 bases. Germline CDR1 reads SGHRS; CDR2 reads YFSETQ. V lost 0 bases to trimming and J lost 8 bases, with 18 bases between them. The CDR3 has 16 residues. In DNA, the CDR3 is TGCGCCAGCAGCTTGGACCCGGGGGAAAGAGTCGATGAGCAGTTCTTC. Amino acids: CASSLDPGERVDEQFF.

The CDR3 bases are TGTGCCAGCAGTTCGACCCTGAGGAGGACCGGGGAGCTGTTTTTT. Encoded protein: CASSSTLRRTGELFF. The rearrangement joins TRBV2 to TRBJ2-2; maybe TRBD2 (5 bases). The CDR3 runs 15 residues. With 5 bases removed from V and 5 bases from J, the gap between germline ends came to 15 bases. Germline V gene sequence: CDR1 SNHLY, CDR2 FYNNEI.

The rearrangement joins TRBV30 to TRBJ1-1; TRBD1 agrees at 9 bases. From germline, CDR1 is GTSNPN and CDR2 SVGIG (reference sequence). This CDR3 is built from 14 residues. V lost 2 bases and J lost 5; bases outside the gene matches: 6. This CDR3 reads CAWSLTGGNTEAFF. In nucleotides, the CDR3 is TGTGCCTGGAGTTTGACAGGGGGGAATACTGAAGCTTTCTTT.

The chain recombines TRBV12-3 or TRBV12-4 with TRBJ2-7; 11 bases are shared with TRBD2. Germline trimming cut 5 bases from V and 9 bases from J; bases unmatched to any gene: 6. This CDR3 is built from 13 residues. The CDR3 bases are TGTGCCAGCAGTCTAAATAGCGGGAGGGGGCAGTACTTC. It codes for CASSLNSGRGQYF.